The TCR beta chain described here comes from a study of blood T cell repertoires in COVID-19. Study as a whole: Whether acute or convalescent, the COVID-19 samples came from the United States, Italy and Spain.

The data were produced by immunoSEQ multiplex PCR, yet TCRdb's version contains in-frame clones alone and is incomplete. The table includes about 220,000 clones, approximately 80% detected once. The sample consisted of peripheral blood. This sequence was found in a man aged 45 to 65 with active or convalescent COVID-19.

The CDR3 sequence: CASSLTPSGTAGELFF. CDR3 in DNA: TGTGCCAGCAGCTTAACCCCAAGCGGGACTGCCGGGGAGCTGTTTTTT. The chain recombines TRBV11-2 with TRBJ2-2, with 7 bases identical to TRBD2. The ends lost 2 bases at V and 6 bases at J; junction bases unmatched: 9. The V gene's germline CDR1 is SGHAT and CDR2 FQNNGV. CDR3 length: 16 amino acids.